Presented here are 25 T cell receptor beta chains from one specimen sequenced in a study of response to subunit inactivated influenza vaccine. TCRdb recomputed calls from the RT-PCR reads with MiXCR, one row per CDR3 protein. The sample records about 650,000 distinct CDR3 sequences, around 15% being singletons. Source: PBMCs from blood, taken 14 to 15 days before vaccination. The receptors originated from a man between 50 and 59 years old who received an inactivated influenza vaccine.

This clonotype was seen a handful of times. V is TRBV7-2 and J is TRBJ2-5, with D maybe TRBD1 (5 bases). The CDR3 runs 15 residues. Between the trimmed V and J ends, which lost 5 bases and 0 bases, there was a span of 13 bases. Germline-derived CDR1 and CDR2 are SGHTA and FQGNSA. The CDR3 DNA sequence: TGTGCCAGCAGCCTATGGACAAGCTACCAAGAGACCCAGTACTTC. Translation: CASSLWTSYQETQYF.

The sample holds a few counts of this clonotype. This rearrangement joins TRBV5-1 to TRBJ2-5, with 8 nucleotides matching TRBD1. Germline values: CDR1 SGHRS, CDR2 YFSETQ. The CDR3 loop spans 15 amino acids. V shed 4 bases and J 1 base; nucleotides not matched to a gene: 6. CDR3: CASSNSGTGQETQYF. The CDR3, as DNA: TGCGCCAGCAGCAATTCCGGGACAGGCCAAGAGACCCAGTACTTC.

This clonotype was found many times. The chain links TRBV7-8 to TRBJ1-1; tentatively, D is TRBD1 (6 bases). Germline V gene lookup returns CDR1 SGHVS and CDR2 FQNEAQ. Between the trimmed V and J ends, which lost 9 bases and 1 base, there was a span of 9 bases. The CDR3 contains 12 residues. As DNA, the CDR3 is TGTGCCAGTGGACAGACGAACACTGAAGCTTTCTTT. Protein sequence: CASGQTNTEAFF.

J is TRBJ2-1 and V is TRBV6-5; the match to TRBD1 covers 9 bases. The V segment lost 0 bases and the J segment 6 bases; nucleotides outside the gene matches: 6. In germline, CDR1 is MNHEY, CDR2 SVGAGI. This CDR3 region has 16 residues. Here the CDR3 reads CASSYSWDRVFNEQFF. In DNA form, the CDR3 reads TGTGCCAGCAGTTACTCTTGGGACAGGGTCTTCAATGAGCAGTTCTTC.

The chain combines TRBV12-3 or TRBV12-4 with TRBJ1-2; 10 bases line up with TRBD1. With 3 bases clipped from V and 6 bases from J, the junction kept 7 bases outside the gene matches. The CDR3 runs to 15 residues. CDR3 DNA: TGTGCCAGCAGTTTTGGGGGACAGGGGCCCGATGGCTACACCTTC. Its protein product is CASSFGGQGPDGYTF.

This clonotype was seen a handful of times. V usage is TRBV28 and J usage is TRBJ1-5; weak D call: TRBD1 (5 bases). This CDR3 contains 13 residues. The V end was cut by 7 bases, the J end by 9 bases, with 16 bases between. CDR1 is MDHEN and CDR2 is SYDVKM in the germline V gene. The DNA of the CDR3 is TGTGCCAGCAAAGACAGTCTCCGTGGGCCCCAGCATTTT. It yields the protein CASKDSLRGPQHF.

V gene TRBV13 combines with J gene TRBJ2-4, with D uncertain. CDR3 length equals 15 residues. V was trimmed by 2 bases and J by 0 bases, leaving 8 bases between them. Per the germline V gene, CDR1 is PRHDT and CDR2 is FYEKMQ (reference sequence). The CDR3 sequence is CASSLRSKAKNIQYF. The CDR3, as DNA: TGTGCCAGCAGCTTACGCTCCAAAGCCAAAAACATTCAGTACTTC. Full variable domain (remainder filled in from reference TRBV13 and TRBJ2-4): AAGVIQSPRHLIKEKRETATLKCYPIPRHDTVYWYQQGPGQDPQFLISFYEKMQSDKGSIPDRFSAQQFSDYHSELNMSSLELGDSALYFCASSLRSKAKNIQYFGAGTRLSVL.

The CDR3 bases are TGCAGTGCTAGACCGGCCCCGGACAGGGGCGGTGAGCAGTACTTC. Its translation is CSARPAPDRGGEQYF. The chain joins TRBV20-1 to TRBJ2-7; 9 nucleotides match TRBD1. The CDR3 contains 15 residues. The germline V gene encodes CDR1 DFQATT and CDR2 SNEGSKA (reference sequence). Losses at the gene ends were 2 bases for V and 7 bases for J; bases not matched to a gene: 12.

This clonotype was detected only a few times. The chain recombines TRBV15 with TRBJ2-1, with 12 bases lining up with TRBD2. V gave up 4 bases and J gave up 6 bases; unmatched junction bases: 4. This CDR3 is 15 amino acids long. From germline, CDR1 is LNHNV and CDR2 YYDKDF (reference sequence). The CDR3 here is CATSKLAGGGNEQFF. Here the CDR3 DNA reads TGTGCCACCAGCAAACTAGCGGGAGGAGGCAATGAGCAGTTCTTC.

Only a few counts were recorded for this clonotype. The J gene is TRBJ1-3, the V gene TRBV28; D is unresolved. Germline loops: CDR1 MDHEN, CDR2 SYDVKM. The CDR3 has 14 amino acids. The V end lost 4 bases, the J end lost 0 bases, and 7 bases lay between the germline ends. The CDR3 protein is CASSSPRSGNTIYF. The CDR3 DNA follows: TGTGCCAGCAGTTCCCCGCGCTCTGGAAACACCATATATTTT.

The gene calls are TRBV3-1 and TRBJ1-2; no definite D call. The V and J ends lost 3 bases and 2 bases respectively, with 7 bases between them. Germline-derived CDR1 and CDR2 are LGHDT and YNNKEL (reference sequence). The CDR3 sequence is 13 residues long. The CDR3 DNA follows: TGTGCCAGCAGCCAGACAAGAAACTATGGCTACACCTTC. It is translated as CASSQTRNYGYTF.

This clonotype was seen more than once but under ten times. In DNA, the CDR3 is TGTGCCAGCAGCTACGTTAGCTCTGGAAACACCATATATTTT. Translating gives CASSYVSSGNTIYF. The chain joins TRBV12-3 or TRBV12-4 to TRBJ1-3; D unclear. This CDR3 comprises 14 residues. Trimming pared 6 bases from V and 0 bases from J, leaving 9 bases between.

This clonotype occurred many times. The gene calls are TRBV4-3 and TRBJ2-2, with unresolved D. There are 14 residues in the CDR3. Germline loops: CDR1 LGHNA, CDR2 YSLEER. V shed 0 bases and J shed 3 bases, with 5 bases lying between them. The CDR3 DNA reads TGCGCCAGCAGCCAAGAGCTGCACACCGGGGAGCTGTTTTTT. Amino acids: CASSQELHTGELFF.

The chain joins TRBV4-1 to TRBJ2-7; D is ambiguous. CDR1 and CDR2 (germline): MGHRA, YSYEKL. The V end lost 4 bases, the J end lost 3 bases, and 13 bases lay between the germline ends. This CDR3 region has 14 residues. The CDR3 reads CASSRTRSDYEQYF. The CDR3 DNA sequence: TGCGCCAGCAGCCGAACCCGGTCAGACTACGAGCAGTACTTC.

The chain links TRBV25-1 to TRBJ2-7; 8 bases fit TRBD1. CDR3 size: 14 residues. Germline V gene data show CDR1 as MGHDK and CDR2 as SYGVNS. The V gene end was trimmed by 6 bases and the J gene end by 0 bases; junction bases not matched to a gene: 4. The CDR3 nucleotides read TGTGCCAGCAGAAGGACAGGGCCCTCCTACGAGCAGTACTTC. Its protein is CASRRTGPSYEQYF.

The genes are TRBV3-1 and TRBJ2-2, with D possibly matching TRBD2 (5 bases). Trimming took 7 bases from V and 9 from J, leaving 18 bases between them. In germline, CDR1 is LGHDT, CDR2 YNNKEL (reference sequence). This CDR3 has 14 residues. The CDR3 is CASTSSVSSWELFF. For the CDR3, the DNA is TGTGCCAGCACCAGTAGCGTAAGCTCTTGGGAGCTGTTTTTT. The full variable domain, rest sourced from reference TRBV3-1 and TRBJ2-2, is DTAVSQTPKYLVTQMGNDKSIKCEQNLGHDTMYWYKQDSKKFLKIMFSYNNKELIINETVPNRFSPKSPDKAHLNLHINSLELGDSAVYFCASTSSVSSWELFFGEGSRLTVL.

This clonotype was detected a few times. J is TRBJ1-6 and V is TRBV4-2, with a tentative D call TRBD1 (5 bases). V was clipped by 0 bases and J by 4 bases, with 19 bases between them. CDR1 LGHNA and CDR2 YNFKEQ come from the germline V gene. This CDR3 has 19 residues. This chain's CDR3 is CASSQDQSSFDSYNSPLHF. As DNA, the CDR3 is TGTGCCAGCAGCCAAGACCAGTCCTCGTTCGACAGTTATAATTCACCCCTCCACTTT.

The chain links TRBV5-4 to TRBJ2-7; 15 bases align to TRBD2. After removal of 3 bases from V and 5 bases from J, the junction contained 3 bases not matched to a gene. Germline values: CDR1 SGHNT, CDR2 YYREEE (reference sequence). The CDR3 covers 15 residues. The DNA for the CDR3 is TGTGCCAGCAGCTACGGACTAGCGGGAGGGAACGAGCAGTACTTC. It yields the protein CASSYGLAGGNEQYF.

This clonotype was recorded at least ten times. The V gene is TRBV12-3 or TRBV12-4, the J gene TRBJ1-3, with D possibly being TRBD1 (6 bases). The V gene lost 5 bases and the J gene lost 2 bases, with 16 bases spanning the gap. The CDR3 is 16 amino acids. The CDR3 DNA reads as TGTGCCAGCAGTCCCCACTTGGACAGACCTGGAAACACCATATATTTT. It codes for CASSPHLDRPGNTIYF.

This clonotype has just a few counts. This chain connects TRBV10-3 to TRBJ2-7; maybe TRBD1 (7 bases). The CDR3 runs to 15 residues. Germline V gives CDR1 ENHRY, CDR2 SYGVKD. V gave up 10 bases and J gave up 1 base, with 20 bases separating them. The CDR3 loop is CASREGQGGSYEQYF. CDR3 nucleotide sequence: TGTGCCAGCAGAGAAGGGCAGGGGGGTTCCTACGAGCAGTACTTC.

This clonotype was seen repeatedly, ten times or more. The CDR3 loop reads CASSLSGASYGYTF. As DNA, the CDR3 is TGTGCCAGCAGTTTATCGGGGGCCAGCTATGGCTACACCTTC. The rearrangement uses TRBV28 and TRBJ1-2, with TRBD1 as a possible D gene (6 bases). V gave up 1 base and J gave up 4 bases, with 10 bases separating them. Germline V gene sequence: CDR1 MDHEN, CDR2 SYDVKM. The CDR3 is made up of 14 amino acids.

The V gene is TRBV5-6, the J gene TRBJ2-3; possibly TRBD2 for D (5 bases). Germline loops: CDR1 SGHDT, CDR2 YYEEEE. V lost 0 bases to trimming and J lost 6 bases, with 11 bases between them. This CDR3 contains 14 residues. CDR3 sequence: CASSLVEEVDTQYF. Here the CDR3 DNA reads TGTGCCAGCAGCTTGGTGGAGGAGGTGGATACGCAGTATTTT. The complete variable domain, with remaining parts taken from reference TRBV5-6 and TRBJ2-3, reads DAGVTQSPTHLIKTRGQQVTLRCSPKSGHDTVSWYQQALGQGPQFIFQYYEEEERQRGNFPDRFSGHQFPNYSSELNVNALLLGDSALYLCASSLVEEVDTQYFGPGTRLTVL.

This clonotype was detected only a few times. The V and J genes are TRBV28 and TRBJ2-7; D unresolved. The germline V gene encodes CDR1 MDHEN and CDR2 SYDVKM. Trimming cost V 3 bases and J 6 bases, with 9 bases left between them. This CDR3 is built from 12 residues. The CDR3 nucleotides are TGTGCCAGCAGTTTTGGTCCATTCGAGCAGTACTTC. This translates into CASSFGPFEQYF.

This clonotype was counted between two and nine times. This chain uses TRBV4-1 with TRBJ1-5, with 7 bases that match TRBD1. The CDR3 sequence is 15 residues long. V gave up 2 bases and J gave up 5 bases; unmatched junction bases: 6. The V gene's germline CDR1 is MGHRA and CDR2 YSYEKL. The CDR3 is CASSQLDRADQPQHF. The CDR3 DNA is TGCGCCAGCAGCCAACTCGACAGGGCGGATCAGCCCCAGCATTTT.

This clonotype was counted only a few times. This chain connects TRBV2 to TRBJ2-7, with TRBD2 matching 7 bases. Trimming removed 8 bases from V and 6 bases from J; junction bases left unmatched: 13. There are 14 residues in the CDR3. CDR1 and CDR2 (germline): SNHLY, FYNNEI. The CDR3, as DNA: TGTGCCAGCTCCGAAGGGGTAGCGGGTGTCGAGCAGTACTTC. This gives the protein CASSEGVAGVEQYF.